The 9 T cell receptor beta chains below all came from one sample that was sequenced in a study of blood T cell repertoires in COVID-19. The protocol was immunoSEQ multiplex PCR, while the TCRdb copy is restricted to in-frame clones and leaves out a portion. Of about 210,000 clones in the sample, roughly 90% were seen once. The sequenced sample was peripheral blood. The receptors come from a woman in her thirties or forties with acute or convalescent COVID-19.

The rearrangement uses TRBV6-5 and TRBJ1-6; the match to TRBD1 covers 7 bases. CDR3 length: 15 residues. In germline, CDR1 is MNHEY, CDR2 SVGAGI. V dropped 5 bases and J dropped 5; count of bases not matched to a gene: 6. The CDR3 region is CASSRDSQNNSPLHF. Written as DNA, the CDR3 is TGTGCCAGCAGTAGGGACAGTCAAAATAATTCACCCCTCCACTTT.

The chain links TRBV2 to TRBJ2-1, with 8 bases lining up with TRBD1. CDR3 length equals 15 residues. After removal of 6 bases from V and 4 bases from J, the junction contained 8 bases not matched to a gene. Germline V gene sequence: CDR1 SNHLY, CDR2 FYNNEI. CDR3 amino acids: CASRTGDLGYNEQFF. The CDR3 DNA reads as TGTGCCAGCAGGACAGGGGATTTAGGATACAATGAGCAGTTCTTC.

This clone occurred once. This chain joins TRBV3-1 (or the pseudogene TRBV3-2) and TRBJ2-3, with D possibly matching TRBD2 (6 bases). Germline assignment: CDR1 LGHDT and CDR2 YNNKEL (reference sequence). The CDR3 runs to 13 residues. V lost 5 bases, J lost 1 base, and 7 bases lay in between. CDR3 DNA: TGTGCCAGCAGCTCTAGCGGCACAGATACGCAGTATTTT. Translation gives CASSSSGTDTQYF.

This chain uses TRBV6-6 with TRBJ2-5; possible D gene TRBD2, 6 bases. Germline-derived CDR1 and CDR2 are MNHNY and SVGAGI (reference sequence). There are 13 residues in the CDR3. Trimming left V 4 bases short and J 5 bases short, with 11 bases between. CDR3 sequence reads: CASSWRGGETQYF. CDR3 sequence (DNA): TGTGCCAGCAGTTGGAGGGGTGGGGAGACCCAGTACTTC.

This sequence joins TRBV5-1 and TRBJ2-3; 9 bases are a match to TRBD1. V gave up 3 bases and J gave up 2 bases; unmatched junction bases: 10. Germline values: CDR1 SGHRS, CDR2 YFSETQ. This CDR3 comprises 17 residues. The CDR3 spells CASSSYGGQGITDTQYF. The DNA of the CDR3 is TGCGCCAGCAGCTCGTACGGCGGACAGGGGATCACAGATACGCAGTATTTT.

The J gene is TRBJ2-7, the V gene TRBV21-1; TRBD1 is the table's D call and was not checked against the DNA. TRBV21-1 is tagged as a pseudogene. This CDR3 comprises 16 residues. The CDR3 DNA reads TGTGCCAGCAGCAAGGACCGGGACAGGGGAACCTACGAGCAGTACGTC. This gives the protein CASSKDRDRGTYEQYV.

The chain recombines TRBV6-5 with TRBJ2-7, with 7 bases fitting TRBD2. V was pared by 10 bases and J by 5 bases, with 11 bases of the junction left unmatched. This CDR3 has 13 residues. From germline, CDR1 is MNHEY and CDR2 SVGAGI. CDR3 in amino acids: CATLMGGSHEQYV. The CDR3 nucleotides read TGTGCCACCCTAATGGGAGGGTCCCACGAGCAGTACGTC.

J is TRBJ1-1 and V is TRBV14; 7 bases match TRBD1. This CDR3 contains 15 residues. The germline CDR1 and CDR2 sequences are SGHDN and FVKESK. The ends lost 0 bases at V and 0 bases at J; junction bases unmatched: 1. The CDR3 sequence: CASSQDRGMNTEAFF. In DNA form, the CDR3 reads TGTGCCAGCAGCCAAGACAGGGGGATGAACACTGAAGCTTTCTTT. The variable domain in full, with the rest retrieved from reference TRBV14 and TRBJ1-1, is EAGVTQFPSHSVIEKGQTVTLRCDPISGHDNLYWYRRVMGKEIKFLLHFVKESKQDESGMPNNRFLAERTGGTYSTLKVQPAELEDSGVYFCASSQDRGMNTEAFFGQGTRLTVV.

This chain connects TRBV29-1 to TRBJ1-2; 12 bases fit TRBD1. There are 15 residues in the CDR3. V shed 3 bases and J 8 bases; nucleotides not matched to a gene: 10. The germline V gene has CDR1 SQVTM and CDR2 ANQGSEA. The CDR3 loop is CSVDNSGQGAWGYTF. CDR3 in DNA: TGCAGCGTTGACAATTCGGGACAGGGGGCTTGGGGCTACACCTTC.